What follows describes a single T cell receptor (beta chain). The sample comes from a study of control samples from healthy donors and cancer patients. V lost 3 bases, J lost 2 bases, and 8 bases lay in between. This CDR3 has 14 residues. CDR1 and CDR2 (germline): LGHDT, YNNKEL (reference sequence). Sequenced by immunoSEQ multiplex PCR; TCRdb stores in-frame clones only, minus some. The sample has 150,000 to 200,000 clones, just over 85% seen once. Sequencing input: blood. This sequence joins TRBV3-1 (or the pseudogene TRBV3-2) and TRBJ1-3, with D uncertain. The TCR comes from a man between 18 and 35 years old in good health. The CDR3 protein is CASSQLAAGNTIYF. In DNA, the CDR3 is TGTGCCAGCAGCCAGCTGGCGGCTGGAAACACCATATATTTT.